This is a list of T cell receptor beta chains from one sample in a study of blood T cell repertoires in COVID-19. Using immunoSEQ multiplex PCR, the repertoire was profiled, and TCRdb retains in-frame clones only, with some absent. This sample has about 330,000 clones, with 88% found just once. Sequencing input: PBMCs or T cells enriched from blood (not recorded which). The receptors were sampled from a young man who had recovered from COVID-19. Each CDR3 is given with its conserved first and last residue. The D gene is left open where the match is weak. For some rows the clone size is stated as once, few or many, or as a class when expanded; others skip it.

clone size,V gene,D gene,J gene,CDR3 protein,CDR3 DNA
once,TRBV7-8,NA,TRBJ2-6,CASSLPGSSGANVLTF,TGTGCCAGCAGCTTGCCGGGGAGCTCTGGGGCCAACGTCCTGACTTTC
NA,TRBV28,NA,TRBJ2-7,CASSFALHEQYF,TGTGCCAGCAGTTTCGCGCTCCACGAGCAGTACTTC
NA,TRBV5-6,TRBD2,TRBJ2-2,CASSLESGGWRLFF,TGTGCCAGCAGCTTGGAAAGCGGGGGTTGGCGTCTGTTTTTT
once,TRBV6-5,TRBD1,TRBJ1-2,CASSRQGTNYGYTF,TGTGCCAGCAGTCGACAGGGTACTAACTATGGCTACACCTTC
once,TRBV12-3/TRBV12-4,TRBD2,TRBJ2-7,CATLIGGTYEQYF,TGTGCCACCCTCATCGGGGGGACCTACGAGCAGTACTTC
once,TRBV3-1/TRBV3-2,TRBD2,TRBJ2-5,CASSQLISGGMGRTQYF,TGTGCCAGCAGCCAACTCATCAGCGGGGGAATGGGAAGGACCCAGTACTTC
NA,TRBV5-6,NA,TRBJ1-5,CASSFSGYNQPQHF,TGTGCCAGCAGCTTCTCGGGTTACAATCAGCCCCAGCATTTT
NA,TRBV6-5,TRBD1,TRBJ1-1,CASGTGPKTEAFF,TGTGCCAGCGGGACAGGGCCGAAGACTGAAGCTTTCTTT
NA,TRBV6-5,TRBD1,TRBJ2-2,CASRIGRGYTGELFF,TGTGCCAGCAGGATAGGCAGGGGGTACACCGGGGAGCTGTTTTTT
NA,TRBV27,TRBD1,TRBJ1-1,CASSSTGGRSTEAFF,TGTGCCAGCAGTTCGACAGGGGGGAGGAGCACTGAAGCTTTCTTT
NA,TRBV28,NA,TRBJ1-1,CASSLIEGVAFF,TGTGCCAGCAGTTTAATAGAGGGTGTGGCTTTCTTT
NA,TRBV10-3,TRBD1,TRBJ2-7,CAISVTSGQGVEQYF,TGTGCCATCAGTGTCACATCGGGACAGGGGGTCGAGCAGTACTTC
NA,TRBV2,NA,TRBJ1-1,CASSVRNTEAFF,TGTGCCAGCAGTGTCAGGAACACTGAAGCTTTCTTT
once,TRBV9,TRBD2,TRBJ2-1,CASSTGLAGMYNEQFF,TGTGCCAGCAGCACCGGACTAGCGGGGATGTACAATGAGCAGTTCTTC
NA,TRBV28,TRBD1,TRBJ1-4,CASTPPGGAAEKLFF,TGTGCCAGCACTCCTCCAGGGGGCGCGGCTGAAAAACTGTTTTTT